This T cell receptor (beta chain) was observed in a study of response to subunit inactivated influenza vaccine. Whole-study findings and limits: The study's authors posited that every seasonal influenza vaccination enlists few new T cells.

With regard to this clonotype: What it binds is not known.

Germline CDR1 and CDR2: SGHNT and YYREEE (reference sequence). The CDR3 totals 15 residues. Trimming removed 4 bases from V and 1 base from J; junction bases left unmatched: 6. MiXCR, applied by TCRdb to the RT-PCR reads, yields one record per CDR3 protein. The table lists some 480,000 distinct CDR3 sequences, approximately 9.9% of them singletons. Sequenced here: PBMCs from blood, sampled about 40 days after vaccination. The source of this sequence is a man aged 50 to 59 who received an inactivated influenza vaccine. This chain uses TRBV5-4 with TRBJ1-1; 8 positions agree with TRBD1. The CDR3 here is CASSQRDRWNTEAFF. The CDR3 DNA reads TGTGCCAGCAGCCAAAGGGACAGGTGGAACACTGAAGCTTTCTTT. Combining the CDR3 with reference TRBV5-4 and TRBJ1-1 gives the whole variable domain ETGVTQSPTHLIKTRGQQVTLRCSSQSGHNTVSWYQQALGQGPQFIFQYYREEENGRGNFPPRFSGLQFPNYSSELNVNALELDDSALYLCASSQRDRWNTEAFFGQGTRLTVV.